This T cell receptor beta chain is from a study of cytomegalovirus exposure and HLA in healthy donors. This PCR relied on a set of 60 Vbeta primers and 13 Jbeta primers. The data were produced by immunoSEQ multiplex PCR, yet TCRdb's version contains in-frame clones alone and is incomplete. The sample comprises some 200,000 clones, around 86% of which are singletons, and 1.6% rests with the top ten. Comments on this clone: Its cognate antigen is unknown.

Regarding the study as a whole: Association of a missense DCLRE1C variant with TCR beta V- and J-gene trimming was reported in a later analysis. A later analysis found that most CMV-associated TCR beta chains appeared HLA-restricted. The authors later found TCR association rates varying by HLA locus, with DRB1 most and HLA-C fewest. The study put 150 to 200 TCR beta chains on its list as cytomegalovirus-associated.

The specimen was PBMCs. This receptor was taken from a man aged 50 to 59 in good health and CMV-seronegative.

The CDR3 nucleotides are TGTGCCTGGAGTGTATGGCCCTTAACGGAGATGAACACTGAAGCTTTCTTT. Encoded protein: CAWSVWPLTEMNTEAFF. The chain uses TRBV30 and TRBJ1-1, with D unclear. Per the germline V gene, CDR1 is GTSNPN and CDR2 is SVGIG (reference sequence). The length of the CDR3 is 17 residues. Trimming left V 0 bases short and J 0 bases short, with 17 bases between.